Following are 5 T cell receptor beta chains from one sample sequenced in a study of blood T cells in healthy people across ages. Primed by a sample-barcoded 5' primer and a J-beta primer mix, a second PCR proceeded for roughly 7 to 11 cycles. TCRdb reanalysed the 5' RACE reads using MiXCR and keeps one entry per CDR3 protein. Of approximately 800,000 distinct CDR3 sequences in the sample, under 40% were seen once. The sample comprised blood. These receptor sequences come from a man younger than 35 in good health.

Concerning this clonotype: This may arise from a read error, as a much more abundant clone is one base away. The CDR3 sequence is CASSEWENTEASF. In DNA, the CDR3 is TGTGCCAGCAGTGAGTGGGAGAACACTGAAGCTTCCTTT. The J gene is TRBJ1-1, the V gene TRBV27; D is ambiguous. CDR3 length: 13 residues. Germline CDR1 MNHEY, CDR2 SMNVEV (reference sequence).

The CDR3 DNA follows: TGTGCCAGCATGGAGGGAGGGGTGAAGCAGTACTTC. It codes for CASMEGGVKQYF. The chain is built from TRBV25-1 and TRBJ2-7, with 7 positions matching TRBD2. Unmatched junction bases numbered 8, after V lost 7 bases and J lost 8 bases. The CDR3 totals 12 residues. Germline CDR1 reads MGHDK; CDR2 reads SYGVNS.

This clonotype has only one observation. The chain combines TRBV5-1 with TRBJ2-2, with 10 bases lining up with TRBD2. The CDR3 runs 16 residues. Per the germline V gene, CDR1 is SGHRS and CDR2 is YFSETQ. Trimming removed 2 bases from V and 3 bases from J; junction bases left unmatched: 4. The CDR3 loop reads CASSLASGGYTGELFF. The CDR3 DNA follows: TGCGCCAGCAGCTTAGCTAGCGGGGGATACACCGGGGAGCTGTTTTTT.

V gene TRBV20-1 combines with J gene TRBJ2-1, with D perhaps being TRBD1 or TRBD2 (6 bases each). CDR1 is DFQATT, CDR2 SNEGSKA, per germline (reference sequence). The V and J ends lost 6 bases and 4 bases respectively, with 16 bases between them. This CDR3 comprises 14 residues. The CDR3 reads CSANDRRGYNEQFF. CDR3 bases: TGCAGTGCCAACGACAGGAGGGGGTACAATGAGCAGTTCTTC.

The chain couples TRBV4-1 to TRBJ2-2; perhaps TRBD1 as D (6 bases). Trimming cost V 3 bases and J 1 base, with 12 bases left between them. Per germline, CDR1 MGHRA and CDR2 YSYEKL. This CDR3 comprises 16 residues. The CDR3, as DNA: TGCGCCAGCAGCCATCCCGACAGGAGGAACACCGGGGAGCTGTTTTTT. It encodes CASSHPDRRNTGELFF.